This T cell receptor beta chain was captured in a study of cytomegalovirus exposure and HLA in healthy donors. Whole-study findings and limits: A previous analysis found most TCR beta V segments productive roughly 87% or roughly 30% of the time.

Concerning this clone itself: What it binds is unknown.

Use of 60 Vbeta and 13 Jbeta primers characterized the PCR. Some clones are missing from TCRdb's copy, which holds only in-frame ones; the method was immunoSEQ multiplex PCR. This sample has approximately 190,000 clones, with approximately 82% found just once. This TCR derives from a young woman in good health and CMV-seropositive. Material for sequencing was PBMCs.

DNA of the CDR3: TGTGCCAGCAGCTTAGTAATGGCGGTCCGGGAAGAGGATACGCAGTATTTT. Translated, it gives CASSLVMAVREEDTQYF. The chain uses TRBV7-9 and TRBJ2-3; possibly TRBD2 for D (5 bases). CDR1 and CDR2 from the germline V gene are SEHNR and FQNEAQ (reference sequence). The CDR3 totals 17 residues. Trimming left V 1 base short and J 6 bases short, with 20 bases between.